These T cell receptor beta chains were read from a single sample in a study of blood T cells in healthy people across ages. TCRdb re-called the 5' RACE reads with MiXCR, one entry per CDR3 protein. The profile shows approximately 1,700,000 distinct CDR3 sequences, about two fifths of them singletons. Sequencing was carried out using blood. The receptors derive from a human donor in good health. Each CDR3 is given with its conserved first and last residue. The order of the fields is CDR3 DNA, CDR3 protein, V gene, D gene, CDR3 length, J gene, clone size. A D gene is named only where the DNA matches it firmly. The size of a clone is reported for some rows only, either as once, few or many, or as a class for expanded clones.

TGCAGCGTTGAAGGCGGGGCCCATGGCTACACCTTC CSVEGGAHGYTF TRBV29-1 NA 12 TRBJ1-2 NA
TGCGCCAGCAGCTCAGAACAGGGGGCGCGAGGCTACACCTTC CASSSEQGARGYTF TRBV5-1 TRBD1 14 TRBJ1-2 NA
TGCAGTGCTAGAGATGACAGGGTTGCCTACAATGAGCAGTTCTTC CSARDDRVAYNEQFF TRBV20-1 TRBD1 15 TRBJ2-1 many
TGCGCCAGCAGCCAAGTGGTCGGGGGAGGACAGCCCCAGCATTTT CASSQVVGGGQPQHF TRBV4-3 NA 15 TRBJ1-5 NA
TGTGCCAGCAGGGGACAGGGGTCTGGCTACACCTTC CASRGQGSGYTF TRBV6-6 TRBD1 12 TRBJ1-2 once
TGCGCCAGCAGCCAGGACCTAGCGGGGGGGCCTCTGTACTTC CASSQDLAGGPLYF TRBV4-3 TRBD2 14 TRBJ2-7 few
TGCGCCAGCAGCCAAGAGGGGACTAGCGGGGGTGGAGAGACCCAGTACTTC CASSQEGTSGGGETQYF TRBV4-3 TRBD2 17 TRBJ2-5 NA
TGCGCCAGCAGCCCCGCTTCTTCGGAAAAACTGTTTTTT CASSPASSEKLFF TRBV4-3 NA 13 TRBJ1-4 NA
TGCGCCATCAGTATAGGCGGAGGTGGTAATTCACCCCTCCACTTT CAISIGGGGNSPLHF TRBV10-3 NA 15 TRBJ1-6 NA
TGTGCCATCAGTGGACAAAACACCGGGGAGCTGTTTTTT CAISGQNTGELFF TRBV10-3 NA 13 TRBJ2-2 NA
TGTGCCAGCAGCATGGACCCCGGCACTGAAGCTTTCTTT CASSMDPGTEAFF TRBV9 NA 13 TRBJ1-1 few
TGCAGTGCTAGTCCGGCAGCTGGGGCCAACGTCCTGACTTTC CSASPAAGANVLTF TRBV20-1 NA 14 TRBJ2-6 NA
TGTGCCAGCATCGGTGGACAGGATGCCAACACCGGGGAGCTGTTTTTT CASIGGQDANTGELFF TRBV12-3/TRBV12-4 TRBD1 16 TRBJ2-2 NA
TGTGCCAGCAGCTTAGCAGGAGGGACAGGGGTTGGCTATGGCTGCACCTTC CASSLAGGTGVGYGCTF TRBV7-2 TRBD1 17 TRBJ1-2 NA
TGTGCCTCACAGGGGACTAATGAAAAACTGTTTTTT CASQGTNEKLFF TRBV28 TRBD1 12 TRBJ1-4 NA
TGCGCCAGCAGCCAAGATTTGTTTATGAACACTGAAGCTTTCTTT CASSQDLFMNTEAFF TRBV4-1 NA 15 TRBJ1-1 NA
TGTGCCAGCAGCTTAGGAGGTGGGGGGACCCTCGGAGAGACCCAGTACTTC CASSLGGGGTLGETQYF TRBV11-1 NA 17 TRBJ2-5 NA
TGTGCCAGCAGTTTAATGGGCGAAGAGGCCCAGTACTTC CASSLMGEEAQYF TRBV12-3/TRBV12-4 NA 13 TRBJ2-7 NA
TGCAGCGTTGATGGAAAAGGGGGTTGGGACTATGGCTACACCTTC CSVDGKGGWDYGYTF TRBV29-1 NA 15 TRBJ1-2 NA
TGTGCCAGCAGCACCGGGACAGAAACTGGCTACACCTTC CASSTGTETGYTF TRBV7-2 TRBD1 13 TRBJ1-2 few
TGTGCCAGCCGGGTTCGGCCCCCAAGCTCCTACGAGCAGTACTTC CASRVRPPSSYEQYF TRBV9 NA 15 TRBJ2-7 few
TGTGCCAGCAGCTTAAGGTCCCCTGGACAGGGGGCGCGGGATGAGCAGTTCTTC CASSLRSPGQGARDEQFF TRBV7-8 TRBD1 18 TRBJ2-1 NA
TGCAGCGTTGAAGATGGCGGGGGAGTCACCGGGGAGCTGTTTTTT CSVEDGGGVTGELFF TRBV29-1 TRBD2 15 TRBJ2-2 few
TGTGCCATCAGCGGGGGCGGGGCCGGGGAGACCCAGTACTTC CAISGGGAGETQYF TRBV10-3 NA 14 TRBJ2-5 NA